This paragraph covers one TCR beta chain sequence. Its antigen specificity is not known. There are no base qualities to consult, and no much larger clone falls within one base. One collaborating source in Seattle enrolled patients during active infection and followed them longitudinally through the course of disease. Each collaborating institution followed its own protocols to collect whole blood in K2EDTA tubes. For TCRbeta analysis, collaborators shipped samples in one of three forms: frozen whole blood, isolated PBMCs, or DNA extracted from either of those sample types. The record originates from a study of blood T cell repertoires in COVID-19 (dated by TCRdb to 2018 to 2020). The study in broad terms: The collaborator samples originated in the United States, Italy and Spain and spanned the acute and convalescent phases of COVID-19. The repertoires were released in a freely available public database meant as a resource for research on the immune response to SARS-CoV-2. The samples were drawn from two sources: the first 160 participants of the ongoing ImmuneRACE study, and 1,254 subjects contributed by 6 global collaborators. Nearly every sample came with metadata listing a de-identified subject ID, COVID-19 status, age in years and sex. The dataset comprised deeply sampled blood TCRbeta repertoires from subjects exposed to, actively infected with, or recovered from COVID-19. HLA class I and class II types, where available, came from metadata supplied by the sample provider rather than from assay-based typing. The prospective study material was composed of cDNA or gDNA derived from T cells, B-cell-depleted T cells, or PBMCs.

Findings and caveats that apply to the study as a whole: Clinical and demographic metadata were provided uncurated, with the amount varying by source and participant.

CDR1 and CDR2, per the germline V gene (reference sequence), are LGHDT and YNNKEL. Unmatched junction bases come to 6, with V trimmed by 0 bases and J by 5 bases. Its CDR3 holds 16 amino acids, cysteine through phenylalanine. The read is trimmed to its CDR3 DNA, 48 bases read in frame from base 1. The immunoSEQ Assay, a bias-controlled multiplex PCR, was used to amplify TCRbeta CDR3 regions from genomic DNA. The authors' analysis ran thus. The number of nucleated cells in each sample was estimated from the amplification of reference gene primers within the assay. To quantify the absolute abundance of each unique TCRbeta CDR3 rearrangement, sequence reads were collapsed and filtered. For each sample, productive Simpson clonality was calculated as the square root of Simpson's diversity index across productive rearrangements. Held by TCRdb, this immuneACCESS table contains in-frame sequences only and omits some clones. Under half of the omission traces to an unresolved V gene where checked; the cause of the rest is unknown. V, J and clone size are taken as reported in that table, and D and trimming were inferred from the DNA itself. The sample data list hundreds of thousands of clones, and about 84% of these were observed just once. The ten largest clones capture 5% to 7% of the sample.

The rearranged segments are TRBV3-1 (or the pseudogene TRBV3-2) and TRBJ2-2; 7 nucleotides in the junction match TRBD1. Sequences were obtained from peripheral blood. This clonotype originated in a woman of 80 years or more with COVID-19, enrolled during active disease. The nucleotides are TGTGCCAGCAGCCAAGAAAGGCCAGGGGGTACCGGGGAGCTGTTTTTT. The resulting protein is CASSQERPGGTGELFF.